Listed below are T cell receptor beta chains from one sample, sequenced in a study of T cell changes during pregnancy in multiple sclerosis. TCRdb's table, derived via immunoSEQ multiplex PCR, lists solely in-frame clones and lacks some. The top ten hold 2.5% of the sample, which has some 89,000 clones, 94% seen once. Here the sequenced sample was peripheral blood, taken in the third trimester of pregnancy. The receptors come from a female donor with multiple sclerosis, enrolled in a pregnancy study. The CDR3 runs from the conserved cysteine through the conserved F or W. Fields, in order: CDR3 DNA, CDR3 protein, clone size, D gene, V gene, J gene. A D gene is named only where the DNA matches it firmly. A row's size may be missing; if present it is once, few, many or a size class.

CDR3nt: TGTGCCAGCAGCAAAGGACAGGGGGCGTCCTACGAGCAGTACTTC
CDR3aa: CASSKGQGASYEQYF
abundance: .
d_gene: TRBD1
v_gene: TRBV6-1
j_gene: TRBJ2-7

CDR3nt: TGTGCCAGCTCACCCATCGGGAACGAGAACACTGAAGCTTTCTTT
CDR3aa: CASSPIGNENTEAFF
abundance: .
d_gene: .
v_gene: TRBV18
j_gene: TRBJ1-1

CDR3nt: TGCGCCAGCAGACTGGTAGGATTGGCGGATGGCTACACCTTC
CDR3aa: CASRLVGLADGYTF
abundance: once
d_gene: .
v_gene: TRBV5-1
j_gene: TRBJ1-2

CDR3nt: TGTGCCAGCAGTTTCTACAGGGGGCAATTGAATTCACCCCTCCACTTT
CDR3aa: CASSFYRGQLNSPLHF
abundance: .
d_gene: TRBD1
v_gene: TRBV6-5
j_gene: TRBJ1-6

CDR3nt: TGTGCCAGCAGCCAATCTCGAAGGACAGGCAAAGATGAAGCTTTCTTT
CDR3aa: CASSQSRRTGKDEAFF
abundance: .
d_gene: TRBD1
v_gene: TRBV16
j_gene: TRBJ1-1

CDR3nt: TGTGCCAGCAGCTTGGGACAGGGACGGGAAAAACTGTTTTTT
CDR3aa: CASSLGQGREKLFF
abundance: .
d_gene: TRBD1
v_gene: TRBV7-2
j_gene: TRBJ1-4

CDR3nt: TGTGCCAGCAGTAGGGGCACCGGGCCCCAGCATTTT
CDR3aa: CASSRGTGPQHF
abundance: .
d_gene: .
v_gene: TRBV27
j_gene: TRBJ1-5

CDR3nt: TGTGCCAGCAGCCAAGATGGAGGGGTATCTAATGAAAAACTGTTTTTT
CDR3aa: CASSQDGGVSNEKLFF
abundance: .
d_gene: .
v_gene: TRBV14
j_gene: TRBJ1-4

CDR3nt: TGTGCCAGCAGCCCCAGGAGGGGTATGAACACTGAAGCTTTCTTT
CDR3aa: CASSPRRGMNTEAFF
abundance: .
d_gene: .
v_gene: TRBV9
j_gene: TRBJ1-1

CDR3nt: TGCGCCAGCAGGCCAGGGGCCCTCGACAAAAACATTCAGTACTTC
CDR3aa: CASRPGALDKNIQYF
abundance: .
d_gene: .
v_gene: TRBV5-1
j_gene: TRBJ2-4

CDR3nt: TGTGCCAGCAGAGACAGGGGAGGTGCTTTCTTT
CDR3aa: CASRDRGGAFF
abundance: .
d_gene: TRBD1
v_gene: TRBV25-1
j_gene: TRBJ1-1

CDR3nt: TGTGCCTCCGCTCAGGGCCCTACAACTAATGAAAAACTGTTTTTT
CDR3aa: CASAQGPTTNEKLFF
abundance: once
d_gene: .
v_gene: TRBV19
j_gene: TRBJ1-4

CDR3nt: TGTGCCAGCAGTGACGGCGAGCGGGGGGGCCACAATGAGCAGTTCTTC
CDR3aa: CASSDGERGGHNEQFF
abundance: .
d_gene: TRBD2
v_gene: TRBV6-4
j_gene: TRBJ2-1

CDR3nt: TGTGCCAGCAGCCCGGGAGCTGGGGCCCCACACTTC
CDR3aa: CASSPGAGAPHF
abundance: .
d_gene: .
v_gene: TRBV11-2
j_gene: TRBJ2-5

CDR3nt: TGTGCCAGCAGCTTGGCAAGGGACGGGGGGAATGAAAAACTGTTTTTT
CDR3aa: CASSLARDGGNEKLFF
abundance: .
d_gene: .
v_gene: TRBV5-4
j_gene: TRBJ1-4

CDR3nt: TGTGCCAGCAGCTGGACCGACAGGGCCAATGAGCAGTTCTTC
CDR3aa: CASSWTDRANEQFF
abundance: .
d_gene: TRBD1
v_gene: TRBV9
j_gene: TRBJ2-1

CDR3nt: TGTGCCAGTACTACGGGACACCACCAGCCCCAGCATTTT
CDR3aa: CASTTGHHQPQHF
abundance: .
d_gene: .
v_gene: TRBV11-2
j_gene: TRBJ1-5

CDR3nt: TGTGCCAGCAGTAATGGACTAGCGAAGCACTTC
CDR3aa: CASSNGLAKHF
abundance: .
d_gene: TRBD2
v_gene: TRBV27
j_gene: TRBJ2-4

CDR3nt: TGTGCCAGCAGCTTAGTGCCCGAGGGATCACCCCTCCACTTT
CDR3aa: CASSLVPEGSPLHF
abundance: few
d_gene: .
v_gene: TRBV7-2
j_gene: TRBJ1-6

CDR3nt: TGTGCCAGCAACCGGGCCTATAGGAGGGAGGTGAACTATGGCTACACCTTC
CDR3aa: CASNRAYRREVNYGYTF
abundance: .
d_gene: .
v_gene: TRBV13
j_gene: TRBJ1-2

CDR3nt: TGTGCCAGCAGTTTTTCTTTCTTACAAGAGACCCAGTACTTC
CDR3aa: CASSFSFLQETQYF
abundance: .
d_gene: .
v_gene: TRBV27
j_gene: TRBJ2-5

CDR3nt: TGTGCCAGCAGTAAACAGGGACAGGTCTCTGGGGCCAACGTCCTGACTTTC
CDR3aa: CASSKQGQVSGANVLTF
abundance: once
d_gene: TRBD1
v_gene: TRBV7-9
j_gene: TRBJ2-6

CDR3nt: TGTGCCAGCAGTGATGTATTCGGACAGGGGGGCGTTCAGCCCCAGCATTTT
CDR3aa: CASSDVFGQGGVQPQHF
abundance: .
d_gene: TRBD1
v_gene: TRBV6-1
j_gene: TRBJ1-5

CDR3nt: TGTGCCAGCAGCTTGTTCGGAACGGGGGGTCCCCTTAGCACAGATACGCAGTATTTT
CDR3aa: CASSLFGTGGPLSTDTQYF
abundance: .
d_gene: TRBD2
v_gene: TRBV5-8
j_gene: TRBJ2-3

CDR3nt: TGTGCCAGCAGCCCGCCAGGGGTCTATGGCTACACCTTC
CDR3aa: CASSPPGVYGYTF
abundance: .
d_gene: .
v_gene: TRBV7-2
j_gene: TRBJ1-2

CDR3nt: TGTGCCAGCCGACGGGACAGAACCTCCAATAATTCACCCCTCCACTTT
CDR3aa: CASRRDRTSNNSPLHF
abundance: .
d_gene: TRBD1
v_gene: TRBV4-2
j_gene: TRBJ1-6

CDR3nt: TGTGCCAGCAGTTACTCGGCGGGGGGAGAGACCCAGTACTTC
CDR3aa: CASSYSAGGETQYF
abundance: .
d_gene: TRBD2
v_gene: TRBV6-5
j_gene: TRBJ2-5

CDR3nt: TGTGCCAGCAGCGCCCAACCCTCGGAGGAGCAGTACTTC
CDR3aa: CASSAQPSEEQYF
abundance: .
d_gene: .
v_gene: TRBV13
j_gene: TRBJ2-7

CDR3nt: TGTGCCTGGAATCACGTTCAGGGGAATGAAAAACTGTTTTTT
CDR3aa: CAWNHVQGNEKLFF
abundance: .
d_gene: .
v_gene: TRBV30
j_gene: TRBJ1-4

CDR3nt: TGTGCCAGCAGTGCCTGGGGGGCTGAAGCTTTCTTT
CDR3aa: CASSAWGAEAFF
abundance: few
d_gene: .
v_gene: TRBV7-8
j_gene: TRBJ1-1

CDR3nt: TGTGCCAGCAGCTTGGGTAGAGGGGGTGATGCAGGAACGCAGTATTTT
CDR3aa: CASSLGRGGDAGTQYF
abundance: once
d_gene: .
v_gene: TRBV5-4
j_gene: TRBJ2-3

CDR3nt: TGTGCCAGCTCACCACCGATTGGCACTGGGGCCAACGTCCTGACTTTC
CDR3aa: CASSPPIGTGANVLTF
abundance: .
d_gene: .
v_gene: TRBV18
j_gene: TRBJ2-6

CDR3nt: TGTGCCATCAGTGAGTCTTGGTTTAGGGACAGGGCAAACTATGGCTACACCTTC
CDR3aa: CAISESWFRDRANYGYTF
abundance: .
d_gene: TRBD1
v_gene: TRBV10-3
j_gene: TRBJ1-2

CDR3nt: TGTGCCAGCAGTTACCGCGGGGAAGGCTTGTACTTC
CDR3aa: CASSYRGEGLYF
abundance: .
d_gene: .
v_gene: TRBV6-5
j_gene: TRBJ2-7

CDR3nt: TGTGCCAGCAGTGCAACTTCCGGGACTGTGAACACCGGGGAGCTGTTTTTT
CDR3aa: CASSATSGTVNTGELFF
abundance: .
d_gene: .
v_gene: TRBV9
j_gene: TRBJ2-2

CDR3nt: TGCGCCAGCAGCTTAGTGCCGGGACAGGGTTACGAGCAGTACTTC
CDR3aa: CASSLVPGQGYEQYF
abundance: .
d_gene: TRBD1
v_gene: TRBV5-1
j_gene: TRBJ2-7

CDR3nt: TGTGCCAGCAGCTACGGACTAGCGGGGGCCCGGTTCTTC
CDR3aa: CASSYGLAGARFF
abundance: .
d_gene: TRBD2
v_gene: TRBV13
j_gene: TRBJ2-1

CDR3nt: TGTGCCAGCAGCTTGACAGGGGTCGGGCCCCAGCATTTT
CDR3aa: CASSLTGVGPQHF
abundance: .
d_gene: TRBD1
v_gene: TRBV13
j_gene: TRBJ1-5

CDR3nt: TGTGCCAGCAGCCCTACCGGGAACCCCTACGAGCAGTACTTC
CDR3aa: CASSPTGNPYEQYF
abundance: .
d_gene: .
v_gene: TRBV6-5
j_gene: TRBJ2-7

CDR3nt: TGTGCCAGCAGCCCAGACAGGGACACTGAAGCTTTCTTT
CDR3aa: CASSPDRDTEAFF
abundance: .
d_gene: TRBD1
v_gene: TRBV2
j_gene: TRBJ1-1

CDR3nt: TGTGCCAGCTCACCTTTGGCGGGGCCCTACGAGCAGTACTTC
CDR3aa: CASSPLAGPYEQYF
abundance: .
d_gene: .
v_gene: TRBV18
j_gene: TRBJ2-7

CDR3nt: TGTGCCAGCAGTTTATCGGCGGTTTACGAGCAGTACTTC
CDR3aa: CASSLSAVYEQYF
abundance: .
d_gene: .
v_gene: TRBV27
j_gene: TRBJ2-7

CDR3nt: TGCGCCAGCAGCCAGTTCAAAACAGGGGTGAACACTGAAGCTTTCTTT
CDR3aa: CASSQFKTGVNTEAFF
abundance: .
d_gene: TRBD1
v_gene: TRBV4-1
j_gene: TRBJ1-1

CDR3nt: TGTGCCAGCAGCCGGGACAGGGGTTTAGGCGGGGAGCTGTTTTTT
CDR3aa: CASSRDRGLGGELFF
abundance: .
d_gene: TRBD1
v_gene: TRBV25-1
j_gene: TRBJ2-2

CDR3nt: TGTGCCAGCAGTTTTTTAGGGGGCAAAGAGACCCAGTACTTC
CDR3aa: CASSFLGGKETQYF
abundance: .
d_gene: TRBD1
v_gene: TRBV27
j_gene: TRBJ2-5

CDR3nt: TGTGCCACCTGGGGCGGGGGCTACGAGCAGTACTTC
CDR3aa: CATWGGGYEQYF
abundance: .
d_gene: TRBD2
v_gene: TRBV19
j_gene: TRBJ2-7

CDR3nt: TGTGCCAGCAGCTTGCAGGGGGCGCGTACTGAAGCTTTCTTT
CDR3aa: CASSLQGARTEAFF
abundance: .
d_gene: TRBD1
v_gene: TRBV7-9
j_gene: TRBJ1-1

CDR3nt: TGTGCCAGTAGTATAGGGGGCGCTGGCTATGGCTACACCTTC
CDR3aa: CASSIGGAGYGYTF
abundance: once
d_gene: .
v_gene: TRBV19
j_gene: TRBJ1-2

CDR3nt: TGTGCCAGCAGTATAGGACTAGCGGGGAACACCGGGGAGCTGTTTTTT
CDR3aa: CASSIGLAGNTGELFF
abundance: .
d_gene: TRBD2
v_gene: TRBV9
j_gene: TRBJ2-2

CDR3nt: TGCGCCAGCAGCCCGTTCAGCGGGGGGGAATACAATGAGCAGTTCTTC
CDR3aa: CASSPFSGGEYNEQFF
abundance: once
d_gene: TRBD2
v_gene: TRBV4-1
j_gene: TRBJ2-1

CDR3nt: TGTGCCAGCAGCCTGACCGGCGGGGGCCTCTTTGGCTACACCTTC
CDR3aa: CASSLTGGGLFGYTF
abundance: .
d_gene: .
v_gene: TRBV7-9
j_gene: TRBJ1-2

CDR3nt: TGTGCCAGCAGCGAAATCGGGGGGGCCAGGAACAATGAGCAGTTCTTC
CDR3aa: CASSEIGGARNNEQFF
abundance: .
d_gene: TRBD2
v_gene: TRBV7-3
j_gene: TRBJ2-1

CDR3nt: TGTGCCAGCAGTTACACTTCCTCTGGGGCCAACGTCCTGACTTTC
CDR3aa: CASSYTSSGANVLTF
abundance: .
d_gene: .
v_gene: TRBV6-6
j_gene: TRBJ2-6

CDR3nt: TGTGCCAGCAGCTTGGCGGGGGGGCATCCTGAGCAGTTCTTC
CDR3aa: CASSLAGGHPEQFF
abundance: .
d_gene: TRBD2
v_gene: TRBV7-9
j_gene: TRBJ2-1

CDR3nt: TGTGCCAGCAGCTTTGACAGTTTCTACACCTTC
CDR3aa: CASSFDSFYTF
abundance: .
d_gene: .
v_gene: TRBV7-2
j_gene: TRBJ1-2

CDR3nt: TGTGCCAGCAGCTTATTAGCGGGGGGCCACAATGAGCAGTTCTTC
CDR3aa: CASSLLAGGHNEQFF
abundance: .
d_gene: TRBD2
v_gene: TRBV7-2
j_gene: TRBJ2-1

CDR3nt: TGTGCCAGCAGCTTGGAGTTGGGGACAGGTTCCTACGAGCAGTACTTC
CDR3aa: CASSLELGTGSYEQYF
abundance: .
d_gene: TRBD1
v_gene: TRBV5-5
j_gene: TRBJ2-7

CDR3nt: TGTGCCAGCAGCTTAGATCGAGATCAGCCCCAGCATTTT
CDR3aa: CASSLDRDQPQHF
abundance: .
d_gene: .
v_gene: TRBV7-2
j_gene: TRBJ1-5

CDR3nt: TGTGCCAGCAGCTTAGGAGCGGAACTTTACGAGCAGTACTTC
CDR3aa: CASSLGAELYEQYF
abundance: .
d_gene: .
v_gene: TRBV11-1
j_gene: TRBJ2-7

CDR3nt: TGCGCCAGCAGTCTATTAGGGGCCGGGCAGAACACTGAAGCTTTCTTT
CDR3aa: CASSLLGAGQNTEAFF
abundance: few
d_gene: .
v_gene: TRBV5-1
j_gene: TRBJ1-1